This T cell receptor beta chain is from a study of T cells in Graves' hyperthyroidism and ophthalmopathy. Overall study findings and caveats: Model predictions of ophthalmopathy came a median roughly 6.4 months before onset. Most clonotypes expanded in thyroid above 0.001 were likewise present in blood.

Exclusion of patients followed from uncontrolled infection, other autoimmune disease, pregnancy or lactation. The junction had 12 bases not matched to a gene; V was cut back by 4 bases and J by 8 bases. This CDR3 comprises 15 residues. CDR1 MNHEY and CDR2 SMNVEV come from the germline V gene (reference sequence). Ten or more counts support this clonotype. Its antigen is undetermined. The TCR beta CDR3 regions underwent amplification using RNA transcripts as the source. An initial round of RT-PCR targeting the TCR CDR3 relied on the HTBI primer set. TCRdb re-analysed the multiplex PCR reads in MiXCR, keeping a single row per CDR3 protein. The table shows some 690,000 distinct CDR3 sequences, with roughly a sixth occurring only once.

The chain uses TRBV27 and TRBJ1-2; TRBD1 aligns across 8 bases. The sequencing input was blood. The source of this sequence is a man aged 50 to 60 with Graves' hyperthyroidism. CDR3 coding DNA: TGTGCCAGCAGTTCGGGGGACAGGCCCGGGAGGGGCTACACCTTC. It encodes CASSSGDRPGRGYTF.